This T cell receptor beta chain is drawn from a study of T cell repertoires in cytomegalovirus infection. A single record per CDR3 protein comes from TCRdb applying MiXCR to the reads. The sample lists just under 550,000 distinct CDR3 sequences, about 25% occurring once. V shed 5 bases, J shed 1 base, and the junction held 7 bases outside the gene matches. Germline V gene data show CDR1 as MDHEN and CDR2 as SYDVKM. CDR3 length equals 16 residues. Input material: PBMCs. The rearrangement links TRBV28 to TRBJ1-4; TRBD1 agrees at 7 bases. The clonotype originates from a human donor in good health (CMV status not recorded). Some clones in this sample may be carry-over from other donors' samples. CDR3 protein: CASSVHRGRTNEKLFF. Written as DNA, the CDR3 is TGTGCCAGCAGTGTTCACAGGGGCCGAACTAATGAAAAACTGTTTTTT.